This passage covers 5 T cell receptor beta chains from one sample sequenced in a study of CD8+ T cells in alopecia areata. RNA extraction was followed by reverse transcription into cDNA, which acted as the sequencing template. Only in-frame clones appear in the TCRdb table, and some are missing; sequencing was by immunoSEQ multiplex PCR. Of fewer than 250,000 clones listed, about three fifths are singletons. Sequenced here: CD4+ T cells sorted from blood, sampled at week 0. The origin of the receptors is a human donor with alopecia areata.

This chain links TRBV29-1 with TRBJ2-1; D call uncertain. Trimming took off 5 bases at V and 5 bases at J, with 13 bases between the two ends. CDR1 is SQVTM, CDR2 ANQGSEA, per germline. CDR3 size: 13 residues. In DNA form, the CDR3 reads TGCAGCGTTTCCGGGCAGGCTGACAATGAGCAGTTCTTC. This codes for CSVSGQADNEQFF.

This clone was detected once. The chain is built from TRBV30 and TRBJ2-5; D not certain. The CDR3 runs 11 residues. Germline V gene data show CDR1 as GTSNPN and CDR2 as SVGIG (reference sequence). V was pared by 1 base and J by 9 bases, with 9 bases between. The chain's CDR3 is CAWSDLKAQYF. For the CDR3, the DNA is TGTGCCTGGAGTGATCTGAAGGCCCAGTACTTC.

V usage is TRBV30 and J usage is TRBJ2-5; unclear D gene. Germline-derived CDR1 and CDR2 are GTSNPN and SVGIG (reference sequence). The CDR3 is 13 residues long. Trimming cost V 1 base and J 1 base, with 7 bases left between them. The CDR3 sequence is CAWSGLSQETQYF. CDR3 DNA sequence: TGTGCCTGGAGTGGATTGAGCCAAGAGACCCAGTACTTC. The whole variable domain, remainder taken from reference TRBV30 and TRBJ2-5, is SQTIHQWPATLVQPVGSPLSLECTVEGTSNPNLYWYRQAAGRGLQLLFYSVGIGQISSEVPQNLSASRPQDRQFILSSKKLLLSDSGFYLCAWSGLSQETQYFGPGTRLLVL.

This clone has more than one count but fewer than ten. The chain employs TRBV19 and TRBJ2-1; D gene uncertain. Looked up from germline, CDR1 is LNHDA and CDR2 is SQIVND (reference sequence). Trimming stripped 5 bases from V and 5 bases from J, with 13 bases between. This CDR3 comprises 14 residues. In nucleotides, the CDR3 is TGTGCCAGTAGTGGGTTTAAGAATAACAATGAGCAGTTCTTC. It translates to CASSGFKNNNEQFF.

The chain recombines TRBV7-9 with TRBJ1-2; tentative D call: TRBD1 (5 bases). There are 17 residues in the CDR3. V was trimmed by 5 bases and J by 1 base, leaving 20 bases between them. Germline V gives CDR1 SEHNR, CDR2 FQNEAQ (reference sequence). For the CDR3, the DNA is TGTGCCAGCAGCCCTCCTTTAGGAGGGGCCGATAACTATGGCTACACCTTC. Translating gives CASSPPLGGADNYGYTF.